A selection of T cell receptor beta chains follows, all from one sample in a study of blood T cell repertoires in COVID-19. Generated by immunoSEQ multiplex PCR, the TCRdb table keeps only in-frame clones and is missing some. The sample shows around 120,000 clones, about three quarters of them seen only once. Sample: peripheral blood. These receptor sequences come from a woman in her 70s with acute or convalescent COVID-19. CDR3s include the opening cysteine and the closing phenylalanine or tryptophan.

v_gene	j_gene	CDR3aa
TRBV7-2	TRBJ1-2	CASSLERTGVGYTF
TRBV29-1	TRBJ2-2	CSVETRTNTGELFF
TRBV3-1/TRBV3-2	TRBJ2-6	CASSHPIGRVGANVLTF
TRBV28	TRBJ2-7	CASSFHLAELTYEQYF
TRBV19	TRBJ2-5	CASSPRVRETQYF
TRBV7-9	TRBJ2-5	CASSLPRRTAKERETQYF
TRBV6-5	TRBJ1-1	CASSYSPGTEAFF
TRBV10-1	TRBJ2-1	CASSDRSGRANEQFF
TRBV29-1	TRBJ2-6	CSAMVSSGANVLTF
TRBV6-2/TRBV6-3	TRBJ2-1	CASSPSTSGYGYEQFF
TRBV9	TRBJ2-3	CASSVRQGETDTQYF
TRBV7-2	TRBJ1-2	CASSLWGVDGYTF
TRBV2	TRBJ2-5	CASKTSGGAQETQYF
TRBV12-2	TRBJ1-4	CASRLPRGGRNEKLFF
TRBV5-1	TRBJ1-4	CASATGSTNEKLFF
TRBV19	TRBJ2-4	CASSIGLAGDIQYF
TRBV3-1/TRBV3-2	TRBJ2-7	CASSQGMGRIAGAIKTYEQYF
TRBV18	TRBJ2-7	CASSLGDRGEQYF
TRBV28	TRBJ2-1	CASSTPGQGALEQFF
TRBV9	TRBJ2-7	CASSVRDSGYEQYF
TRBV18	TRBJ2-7	CASSPRGQGSYEQYF
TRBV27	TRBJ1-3	CASRTGAGNTIYF
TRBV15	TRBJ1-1	CATSRDRDRAEAFF
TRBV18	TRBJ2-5	CASSPRTGGLQETQYF
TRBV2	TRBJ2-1	CASSAWLAGGAGNNEQFF
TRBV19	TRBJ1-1	CASSPRTGRNTEAFF
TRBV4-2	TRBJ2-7	CASSHGPSGSSYEQYF
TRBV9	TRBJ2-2	CASSVVAGGRTGELFF
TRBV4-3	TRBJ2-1	CASSHRTGGAGSNEQFF
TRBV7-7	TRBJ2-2	CASSARDATGELFF
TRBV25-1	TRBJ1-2	CASSQGWASNEPYGYTF
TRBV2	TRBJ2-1	CAGATSGTNNEQFF
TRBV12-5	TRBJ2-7	CASGLGPSEQYF
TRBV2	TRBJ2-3	CASSLGGSGTDTQYF
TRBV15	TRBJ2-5	CATSRSRETQYF
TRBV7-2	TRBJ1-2	CASSSTINYGYTF
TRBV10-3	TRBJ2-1	CAISESGTVAEQFF
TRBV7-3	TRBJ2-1	CASSKGTDNEQFF
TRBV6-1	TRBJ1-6	CASSDRGSAHSPLHF
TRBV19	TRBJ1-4	CASGGALNEKLFF
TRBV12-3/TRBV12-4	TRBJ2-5	CASGDRAKETQYF
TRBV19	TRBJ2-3	CASSGLASTDTQYF
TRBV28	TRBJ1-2	CASSSGQGKDGYTF
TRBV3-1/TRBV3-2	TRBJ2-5	CASSPTVAQETQYF
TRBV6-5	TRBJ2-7	CASRRKGQGLHEQYF
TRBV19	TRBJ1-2	CASSIVDRDAYGYTF
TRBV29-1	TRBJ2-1	CSVGTGIYEQFF
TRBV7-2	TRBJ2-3	CASSLRPGVTDTQYF
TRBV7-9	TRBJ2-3	CASSLPQTDTQYF
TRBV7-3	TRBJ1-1	CASSLIGGHTEAFF
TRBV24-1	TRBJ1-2	CATSDSLTGNGYTF
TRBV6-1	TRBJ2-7	CASSGGTGAQIGEQYF